The next 15 T cell receptor beta chains were all read from a single sample in a study of graft-versus-host responses after intestinal transplantation. Clones were sequenced by immunoSEQ multiplex PCR, and TCRdb holds only the in-frame ones, with some missing. The sample shows around 9,000 clones, 93% of them seen only once. This specimen was PBMCs, taken 11 days after intestinal transplantation. The receptors come from a human patient who received an intestinal transplant, so some T cells may come from the graft donor.

The V and J genes are TRBV4-1 and TRBJ2-7, with TRBD1 matching over 8 bases. Trimming cost V 3 bases and J 0 bases; bases outside gene matches: 1. The germline gives CDR1 MGHRA, CDR2 YSYEKL. CDR3 length: 14 residues. The CDR3 spells CASSHGQGSYEQYF. The CDR3, as DNA: TGCGCCAGCAGCCACGGACAGGGCTCCTACGAGCAGTACTTC.

V usage is TRBV18 and J usage is TRBJ2-6, with TRBD2 matching over 9 bases. With V trimmed by 3 bases and J by 4 bases, 22 bases remained unmatched. In germline, CDR1 is KGHSH, CDR2 LQKENI. The CDR3 is 22 amino acids. CDR3 DNA: TGTGCCAGCTCACCCTACACACTCGATATAGCGGGAGCAGCGGGAGGGGCCAACGTCCTGACTTTC. Protein product: CASSPYTLDIAGAAGGANVLTF.

The chain links TRBV4-2 to TRBJ1-3, with TRBD1 identical over 7 bases. The V gene's germline CDR1 is LGHNA and CDR2 YNFKEQ. CDR3 length equals 16 residues. The ends lost 0 bases at V and 4 bases at J; junction bases unmatched: 6. DNA for the CDR3: TGTGCCAGCAGCCAAGAGCAGGGGGTAGGGGGAAACACCATATATTTT. Translation: CASSQEQGVGGNTIYF.

This chain's CDR3 is CASSLPTGLSSGNTIYF. Here the CDR3 DNA reads TGTGCCAGCAGTTTGCCTACAGGGTTGAGCTCTGGAAACACCATATATTTT. The V and J genes are TRBV28 and TRBJ1-3; the D gene is possibly TRBD1 (6 bases). Per germline, CDR1 MDHEN and CDR2 SYDVKM. This CDR3 region has 17 residues. The V gene lost 3 bases and the J gene lost 0 bases, with 15 bases spanning the gap.

The genes are TRBV5-1 and TRBJ1-1; 7 bases align to TRBD1. Trimming at V came to 0 bases and at J to 5 bases, leaving 10 bases not matched to a gene. Germline loops: CDR1 SGHRS, CDR2 YFSETQ. The CDR3 runs to 16 residues. The CDR3 coding sequence is TGCGCCAGCAGCTTGGGACAGGGAACCCCCTATACTGAAGCTTTCTTT. This sequence encodes CASSLGQGTPYTEAFF.

This chain uses TRBV28 with TRBJ2-1, with 8 bases lining up with TRBD2. The CDR3 runs to 17 residues. J gave up 8 bases and V 6 bases, and 18 bases lay outside the gene matches. In germline, CDR1 is MDHEN, CDR2 SYDVKM. This CDR3 is CASRGAAGSGVADEQFF. In nucleotides, the CDR3 is TGTGCCAGCAGGGGAGCGGCGGGTAGCGGGGTGGCGGATGAGCAGTTCTTC.

V gene TRBV28 combines with J gene TRBJ1-1; 9 nucleotides align to TRBD1. Germline CDR1 MDHEN, CDR2 SYDVKM. This CDR3 is built from 15 residues. V shed 6 bases and J 6 bases; nucleotides not matched to a gene: 11. The CDR3 coding sequence is TGTGCCAGCAGGCCTCCGGGACAGGGATGGGCTGAAGCTTTCTTT. This sequence encodes CASRPPGQGWAEAFF.

This clone is a singleton in its sample. The chain carries TRBV7-8 and TRBJ2-3; TRBD1 matches at 7 bases. In germline, CDR1 is SGHVS, CDR2 FQNEAQ. The V gene end was trimmed by 5 bases and the J gene end by 5 bases; junction bases not matched to a gene: 16. This CDR3 contains 17 residues. This chain's CDR3 is CASSLQIDREIRDTQYF. The DNA for the CDR3 is TGTGCCAGCAGCCTACAAATCGACAGGGAGATTAGAGATACGCAGTATTTT.

This chain links TRBV2 with TRBJ2-3; perhaps TRBD2 as D (6 bases). Germline-derived CDR1 and CDR2 are SNHLY and FYNNEI. The length of the CDR3 is 15 residues. Trimming removed 1 base from V and 3 bases from J, with 11 bases in between. The CDR3 is CASSEGRGATDTQYF. In DNA, the CDR3 is TGTGCCAGCAGTGAAGGGAGGGGTGCTACAGATACGCAGTATTTT.

This chain links TRBV7-3 with TRBJ2-1, with 9 nucleotides matching TRBD2. The J segment lost 8 bases and the V segment lost 2 bases, leaving 7 bases of the junction unmatched. The CDR3 covers 15 residues. From germline, CDR1 is SGHTA and CDR2 FQGTGA. CDR3 loop: CASSLYGGGVDEQFF. CDR3 bases: TGTGCCAGCAGCTTATACGGCGGGGGGGTGGATGAGCAGTTCTTC.

The rearrangement links TRBV15 to TRBJ2-7, with TRBD1 identical over 7 bases. Germline CDR1 and CDR2: LNHNV and YYDKDF (reference sequence). V trimming: 0 bases; J trimming: 1 base; junction bases outside the gene matches: 12. This CDR3 is 18 amino acids long. The CDR3 DNA reads as TGTGCCACCAGCAGAGATTTCGCCGGGACAGACAATTCCTACGAGCAGTACGTC. Amino acid sequence: CATSRDFAGTDNSYEQYV.

This clone has a single count. The chain joins TRBV7-9 to TRBJ1-5; the D is unclear. The CDR3 loop spans 13 amino acids. Trimming removed 7 bases at V and 6 bases at J, with 13 bases between. Germline V gives CDR1 SEHNR, CDR2 FQNEAQ (reference sequence). The CDR3 loop reads CASTPPEGQPQHF. The CDR3 DNA reads TGTGCCAGCACCCCACCCGAGGGTCAGCCCCAGCATTTT.

The V gene is TRBV2, the J gene TRBJ2-3; D not resolved. V was trimmed by 2 bases and J by 0 bases, leaving 6 bases between them. CDR1 and CDR2 from the germline V gene are SNHLY and FYNNEI. This CDR3 has 14 amino acids. CDR3 sequence (DNA): TGTGCCAGCAGTGAACATTTTAGCACAGATACGCAGTATTTT. Protein product: CASSEHFSTDTQYF.

The CDR3 protein is CAWSVMFGTGANEQFF. DNA of the CDR3: TGTGCCTGGAGTGTAATGTTTGGGACAGGGGCCAATGAGCAGTTCTTC. This chain connects TRBV30 to TRBJ2-1, with TRBD1 matching over 10 bases. This CDR3 spans 16 amino acids. Germline CDR1 GTSNPN, CDR2 SVGIG (reference sequence). The V and J ends lost 0 bases and 6 bases, in that order; junction bases with no gene match: 8.

This clone was observed a single time. CDR3 DNA: TGTGCCAGCAGTCCGAGGACAGGGGGCTGGACTGAAGCTTTCTTT. As protein: CASSPRTGGWTEAFF. The V call is TRBV28, the J call TRBJ1-1, with 11 bases identical to TRBD1. V trimming: 5 bases; J trimming: 5 bases; junction bases outside the gene matches: 7. This CDR3 contains 15 residues. Per the germline V gene, CDR1 is MDHEN and CDR2 is SYDVKM.